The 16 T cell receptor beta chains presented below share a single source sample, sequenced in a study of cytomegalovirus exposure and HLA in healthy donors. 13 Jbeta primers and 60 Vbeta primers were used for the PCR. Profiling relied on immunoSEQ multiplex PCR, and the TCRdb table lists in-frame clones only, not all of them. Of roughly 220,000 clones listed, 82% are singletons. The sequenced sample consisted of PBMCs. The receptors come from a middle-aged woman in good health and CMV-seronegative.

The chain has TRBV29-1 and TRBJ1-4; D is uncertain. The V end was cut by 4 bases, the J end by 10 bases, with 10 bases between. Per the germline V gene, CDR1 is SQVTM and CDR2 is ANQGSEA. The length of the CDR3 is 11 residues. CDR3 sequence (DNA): TGCAGCGTTGCCTGGGAGCGAAAACTGTTTTTT. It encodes CSVAWERKLFF.

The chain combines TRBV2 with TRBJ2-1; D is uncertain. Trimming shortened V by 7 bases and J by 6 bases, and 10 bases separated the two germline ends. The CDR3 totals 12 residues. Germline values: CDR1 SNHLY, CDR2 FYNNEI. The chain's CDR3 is CASTGEFNEQFF. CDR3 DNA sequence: TGTGCCAGCACCGGAGAATTCAATGAGCAGTTCTTC.

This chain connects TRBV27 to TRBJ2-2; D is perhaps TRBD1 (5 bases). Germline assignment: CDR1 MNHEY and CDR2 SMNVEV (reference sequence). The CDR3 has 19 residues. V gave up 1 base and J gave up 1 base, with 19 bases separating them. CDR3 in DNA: TGTGCCAGCAGTTTATGGCCGCAGGGCCGGGTAGTGAACACCGGGGAGCTGTTTTTT. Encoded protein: CASSLWPQGRVVNTGELFF.

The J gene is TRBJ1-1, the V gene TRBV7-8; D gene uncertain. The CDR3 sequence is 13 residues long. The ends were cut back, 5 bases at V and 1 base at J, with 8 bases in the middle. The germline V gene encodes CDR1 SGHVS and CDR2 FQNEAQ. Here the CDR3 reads CASSPTKNTEAFF. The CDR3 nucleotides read TGTGCCAGCAGCCCCACAAAGAACACTGAAGCTTTCTTT. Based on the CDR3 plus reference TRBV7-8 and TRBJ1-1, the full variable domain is GAGVSQSPRYKVAKRGQDVALRCDPISGHVSLFWYQQALGQGPEFLTYFQNEAQLDKSGLPSDRFFAERPEGSVSTLKIQRTQQEDSAVYLCASSPTKNTEAFFGQGTRLTVV.

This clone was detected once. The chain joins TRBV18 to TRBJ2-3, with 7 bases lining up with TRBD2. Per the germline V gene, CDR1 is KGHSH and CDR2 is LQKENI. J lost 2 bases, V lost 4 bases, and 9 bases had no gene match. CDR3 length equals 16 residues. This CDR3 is CASSRLAAPDTDTQYF. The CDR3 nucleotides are TGTGCCAGCTCACGGCTAGCGGCCCCCGACACAGATACGCAGTATTTT.

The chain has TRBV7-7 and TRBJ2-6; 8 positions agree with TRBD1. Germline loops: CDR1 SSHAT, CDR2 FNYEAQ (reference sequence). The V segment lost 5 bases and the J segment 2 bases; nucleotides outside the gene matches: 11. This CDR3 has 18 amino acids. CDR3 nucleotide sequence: TGTGCCAGCAGCCCGAGCACCGGACAGGGACCTGGGGCCAACGTCCTGACTTTC. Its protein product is CASSPSTGQGPGANVLTF. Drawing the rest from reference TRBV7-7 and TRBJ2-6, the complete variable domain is GAGVSQSPRYKVTKRGQDVTLRCDPISSHATLYWYQQALGQGPEFLTYFNYEAQPDKSGLPSDRFSAERPEGSISTLTIQRTEQRDSAMYRCASSPSTGQGPGANVLTFGAGSRLTVL.

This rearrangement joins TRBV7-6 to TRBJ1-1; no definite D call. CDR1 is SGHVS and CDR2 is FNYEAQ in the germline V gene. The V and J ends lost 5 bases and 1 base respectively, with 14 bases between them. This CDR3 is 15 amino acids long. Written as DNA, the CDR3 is TGTGCCAGCAGCCCGTATGCGGCGGGGAACACTGAAGCTTTCTTT. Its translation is CASSPYAAGNTEAFF.

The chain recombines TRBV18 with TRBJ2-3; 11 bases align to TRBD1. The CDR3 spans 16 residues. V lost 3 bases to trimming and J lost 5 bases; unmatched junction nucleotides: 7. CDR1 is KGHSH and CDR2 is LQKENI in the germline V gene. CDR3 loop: CASSPPGQGEGDTQYF. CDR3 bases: TGTGCCAGCTCACCTCCGGGACAGGGGGAGGGAGATACGCAGTATTTT.

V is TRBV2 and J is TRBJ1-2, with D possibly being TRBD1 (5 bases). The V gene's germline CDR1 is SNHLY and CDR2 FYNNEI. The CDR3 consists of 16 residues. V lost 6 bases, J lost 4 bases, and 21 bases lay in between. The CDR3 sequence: CASRQNGQVLGYGYTF. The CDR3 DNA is TGTGCCAGCAGACAAAATGGACAAGTCCTGGGCTATGGCTACACCTTC. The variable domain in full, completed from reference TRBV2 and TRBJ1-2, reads EPEVTQTPSHQVTQMGQEVILRCVPISNHLYFYWYRQILGQKVEFLVSFYNNEISEKSEIFDDQFSVERPDGSNFTLKIRSTKLEDSAMYFCASRQNGQVLGYGYTFGSGTRLTVV.

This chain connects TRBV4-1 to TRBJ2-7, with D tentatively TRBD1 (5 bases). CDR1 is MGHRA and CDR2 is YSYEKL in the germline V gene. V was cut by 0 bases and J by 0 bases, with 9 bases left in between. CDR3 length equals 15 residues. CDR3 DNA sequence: TGCGCCAGCAGCCAAGAGAACAGGTACTCCTACGAGCAGTACTTC. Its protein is CASSQENRYSYEQYF.

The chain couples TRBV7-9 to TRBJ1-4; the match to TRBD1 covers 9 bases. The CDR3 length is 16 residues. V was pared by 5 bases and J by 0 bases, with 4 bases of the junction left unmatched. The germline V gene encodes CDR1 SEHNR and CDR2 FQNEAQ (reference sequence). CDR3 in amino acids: CASSPGQGATNEKLFF. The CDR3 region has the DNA TGTGCCAGCAGCCCGGGACAGGGAGCAACTAATGAAAAACTGTTTTTT.

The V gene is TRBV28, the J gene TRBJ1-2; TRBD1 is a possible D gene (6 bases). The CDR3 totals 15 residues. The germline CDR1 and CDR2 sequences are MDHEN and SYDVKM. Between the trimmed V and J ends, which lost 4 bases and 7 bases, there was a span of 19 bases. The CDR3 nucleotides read TGTGCCAGCAGTTCGAACCAGGGGCCCTCTGGTGGCTACACCTTC. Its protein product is CASSSNQGPSGGYTF.

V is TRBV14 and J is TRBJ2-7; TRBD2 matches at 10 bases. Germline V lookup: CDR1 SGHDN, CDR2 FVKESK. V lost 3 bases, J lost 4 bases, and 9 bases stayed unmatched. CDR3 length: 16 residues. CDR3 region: CASSQLSGRALYEQYF. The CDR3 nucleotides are TGTGCCAGCAGCCAGCTAAGCGGGAGGGCCCTGTACGAGCAGTACTTC.

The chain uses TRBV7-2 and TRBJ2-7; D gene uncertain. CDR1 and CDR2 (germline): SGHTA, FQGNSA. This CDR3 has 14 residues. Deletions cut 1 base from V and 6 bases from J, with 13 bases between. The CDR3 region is CASSLDVVIVEQYF. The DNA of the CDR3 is TGTGCCAGCAGCTTAGATGTAGTGATAGTCGAGCAGTACTTC.

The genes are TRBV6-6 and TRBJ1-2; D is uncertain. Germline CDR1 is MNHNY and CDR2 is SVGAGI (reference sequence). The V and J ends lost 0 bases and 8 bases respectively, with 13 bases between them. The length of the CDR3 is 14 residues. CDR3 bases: TGTGCCAGCAGTTACTCCGGAGGAGCCGGGGGCTACACCTTC. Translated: CASSYSGGAGGYTF.

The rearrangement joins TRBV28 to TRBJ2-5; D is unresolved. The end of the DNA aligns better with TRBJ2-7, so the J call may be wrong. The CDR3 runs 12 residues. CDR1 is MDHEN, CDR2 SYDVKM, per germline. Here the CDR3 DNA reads TGTGCCAGCACCTCTTTTACCTACGAGCAGTACTTC. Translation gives CASTSFTYEQYF.